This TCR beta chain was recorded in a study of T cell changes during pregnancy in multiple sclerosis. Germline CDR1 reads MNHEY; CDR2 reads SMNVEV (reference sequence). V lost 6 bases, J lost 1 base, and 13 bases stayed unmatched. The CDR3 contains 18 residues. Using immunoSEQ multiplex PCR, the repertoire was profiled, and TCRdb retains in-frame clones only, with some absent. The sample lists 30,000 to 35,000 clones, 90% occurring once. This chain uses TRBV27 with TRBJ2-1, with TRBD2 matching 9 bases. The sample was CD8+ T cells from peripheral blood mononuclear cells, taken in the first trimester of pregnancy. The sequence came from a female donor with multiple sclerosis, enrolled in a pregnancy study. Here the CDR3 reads CASSRAGLAGFSYNEQFF. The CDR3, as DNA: TGTGCCAGCAGCCGAGCAGGGCTAGCGGGATTTTCCTACAATGAGCAGTTCTTC.